These 8 T cell receptor beta chains were sequenced from one sample in a study of CD8+ T cells in alopecia areata. The treatment here: oral pan-JAK inhibitor, 5-10 mg twice daily. It was cDNA, reverse transcribed from extracted RNA, that served as the sequencing template. Libraries were prepared by immunoSEQ multiplex PCR; TCRdb keeps only in-frame clonotypes and omits some of them. This table has around 190,000 clones, roughly three fifths appearing once. The source was CD4+ T cells sorted from blood, collected at week 4, from a patient treated with tofacitinib. The receptors here all came from a human donor with alopecia areata.

The chain links TRBV29-1 to TRBJ2-7, with 8 bases identical to TRBD2. This CDR3 spans 15 amino acids. J lost 3 bases, V lost 2 bases, and 9 bases had no gene match. Looked up from germline, CDR1 is SQVTM and CDR2 is ANQGSEA. The CDR3 reads CSVELVSGSFYEQYF. The CDR3, as DNA: TGCAGCGTTGAATTGGTGAGCGGGAGTTTCTACGAGCAGTACTTC.

This clone has just a few counts. CDR3 DNA: TGTGCCAGCAGCGTTAAAGGCGGAACCTACGAGCAGTACTTC. Translated, it gives CASSVKGGTYEQYF. The chain uses TRBV9 and TRBJ2-7; no clear D. The CDR3 length is 14 residues. Trimming took 2 bases from V and 2 from J, leaving 11 bases between them. Germline V gene lookup returns CDR1 SGDLS and CDR2 YYNGEE.

This clone was found a few times. The rearrangement joins TRBV5-1 to TRBJ2-1; 10 bases fit TRBD2. Germline CDR1 reads SGHRS; CDR2 reads YFSETQ. V was clipped by 0 bases and J by 3 bases; unmatched bases: 3. The CDR3 consists of 16 residues. The CDR3 DNA reads TGCGCCAGCAGCTTGGCAGCGGGAGGGATCTACAATGAGCAGTTCTTC. Translating it yields CASSLAAGGIYNEQFF.

The chain couples TRBV30 to TRBJ2-7; 7 bases fit TRBD2. The germline gives CDR1 GTSNPN, CDR2 SVGIG (reference sequence). CDR3 length equals 13 residues. Trimming at V came to 1 base and at J to 4 bases, leaving 4 bases not matched to a gene. In nucleotides, the CDR3 is TGTGCCTGGAGTGATCAGGGAGGGTACGAGCAGTACTTC. It is translated as CAWSDQGGYEQYF.

This clone has a single count. The gene calls are TRBV5-1 and TRBJ2-3; a possible D gene is TRBD2 (5 bases). Germline V gives CDR1 SGHRS, CDR2 YFSETQ. V was pared by 10 bases and J by 4 bases, with 16 bases between. The CDR3 loop spans 13 amino acids. CDR3 protein: CASTPLAADTQYF. For the CDR3, the DNA is TGCGCCTCCACCCCCCTAGCAGCAGATACGCAGTATTTT.

V is TRBV11-2 and J is TRBJ2-5; 9 nucleotides agree with TRBD1. CDR1 and CDR2 from the germline V gene are SGHAT and FQNNGV. The trim removed 3 bases at V and 1 base at J, leaving 6 bases unmatched. This CDR3 contains 16 residues. Here the CDR3 reads CASSFPTGGFQETQYF. Written as DNA, the CDR3 is TGTGCCAGCAGCTTTCCGACAGGGGGATTCCAAGAGACCCAGTACTTC.

CDR3 sequence reads: CASSEGGPGGTYGYTF. The CDR3 nucleotides are TGTGCCAGCAGTGAAGGGGGCCCGGGGGGAACCTATGGCTACACCTTC. The chain employs TRBV2 and TRBJ1-2, with D perhaps matching TRBD1 (5 bases). CDR3 size: 16 residues. Germline V gives CDR1 SNHLY, CDR2 FYNNEI. V lost 1 base and J 4 bases, leaving 16 bases between the germline ends. Full variable domain (rest looked up from reference TRBV2 and TRBJ1-2): EPEVTQTPSHQVTQMGQEVILRCVPISNHLYFYWYRQILGQKVEFLVSFYNNEISEKSEIFDDQFSVERPDGSNFTLKIRSTKLEDSAMYFCASSEGGPGGTYGYTFGSGTRLTVV.

This clone came up a few times. At the DNA level, this CDR3 is encoded by other sequences in the same sample as well. The rearrangement links TRBV29-1 to TRBJ2-7; 10 bases are a match to TRBD1. From germline, CDR1 is SQVTM and CDR2 ANQGSEA. There are 13 residues in the CDR3. After removal of 6 bases from V and 2 bases from J, the junction contained 4 bases not matched to a gene. This chain's CDR3 is CSVTGTGAYEQYF. DNA of the CDR3: TGCAGCGTAACCGGGACAGGGGCCTACGAGCAGTACTTC.